This TCR beta chain was recorded in a study of T cells in Graves' hyperthyroidism and ophthalmopathy. There were TCR beta CDR3 regions amplified from RNA transcripts. First-round RT-PCR with HTBI primers amplified the TCR CDR3 region. TCRdb ran MiXCR on the multiplex PCR reads and lists one entry per CDR3 protein. Seen here are hundreds of thousands of distinct CDR3 sequences, about 45% observed once, and the top ten hold 8.2%. The CDR3 contains 14 residues. V was trimmed by 7 bases and J by 2 bases, leaving 11 bases between them. The germline V gene has CDR1 SNHLY and CDR2 FYNNEI. The specimen was peripheral blood or thyroid tissue (not recorded which). This receptor was taken from a woman between 18 and 29 years old with Graves' hyperthyroidism. This rearrangement joins TRBV2 to TRBJ2-2, with D uncertain. The CDR3 DNA reads TGTGCCAGCACCCAGATGGAAAACACCGGGGAGCTGTTTTTT. It codes for CASTQMENTGELFF.